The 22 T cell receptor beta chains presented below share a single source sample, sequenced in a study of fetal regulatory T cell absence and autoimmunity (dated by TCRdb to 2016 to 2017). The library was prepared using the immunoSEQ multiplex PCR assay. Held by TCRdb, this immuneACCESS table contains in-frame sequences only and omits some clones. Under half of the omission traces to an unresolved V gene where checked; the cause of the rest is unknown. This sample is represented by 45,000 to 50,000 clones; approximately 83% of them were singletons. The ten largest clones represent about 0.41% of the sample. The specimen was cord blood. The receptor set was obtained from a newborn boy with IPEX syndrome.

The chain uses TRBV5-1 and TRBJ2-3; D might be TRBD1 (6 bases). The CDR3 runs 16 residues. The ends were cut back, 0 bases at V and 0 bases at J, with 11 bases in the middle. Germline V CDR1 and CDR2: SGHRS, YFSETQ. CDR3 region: CASSLDRASSTDTQYF. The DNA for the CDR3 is TGCGCCAGCAGCTTGGACAGGGCCTCTAGCACAGATACGCAGTATTTT.

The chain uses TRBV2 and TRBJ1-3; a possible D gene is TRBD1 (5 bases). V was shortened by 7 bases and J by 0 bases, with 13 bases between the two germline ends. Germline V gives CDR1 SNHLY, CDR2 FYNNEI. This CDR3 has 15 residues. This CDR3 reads CASTKGPYSGNTIYF. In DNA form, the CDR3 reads TGTGCCAGCACCAAGGGACCCTACTCTGGAAACACCATATATTTT.

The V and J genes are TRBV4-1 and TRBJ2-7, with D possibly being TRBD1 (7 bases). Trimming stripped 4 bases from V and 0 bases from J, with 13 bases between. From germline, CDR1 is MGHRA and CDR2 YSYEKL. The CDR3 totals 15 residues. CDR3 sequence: CASSRGGDSSYEQYF. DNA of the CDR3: TGCGCCAGCAGCCGAGGCGGGGACAGCTCCTACGAGCAGTACTTC.

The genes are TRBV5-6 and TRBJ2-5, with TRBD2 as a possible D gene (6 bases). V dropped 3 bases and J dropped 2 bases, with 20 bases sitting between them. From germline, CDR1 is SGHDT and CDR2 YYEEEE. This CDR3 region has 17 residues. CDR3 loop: CASSWGLLPFSQETQYF. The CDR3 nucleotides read TGTGCCAGCAGCTGGGGACTCCTTCCCTTTTCTCAAGAGACCCAGTACTTC.

CDR3 nucleotide sequence: TGTGCCAGTAGTACCTCCGGGCCCCTCTATGGCTACACCTTC. Translation: CASSTSGPLYGYTF. V gene TRBV19 combines with J gene TRBJ1-2, with D uncertain. Germline V gene sequence: CDR1 LNHDA, CDR2 SQIVND (reference sequence). There are 14 residues in the CDR3. V dropped 4 bases and J dropped 4 bases, with 13 bases sitting between them.

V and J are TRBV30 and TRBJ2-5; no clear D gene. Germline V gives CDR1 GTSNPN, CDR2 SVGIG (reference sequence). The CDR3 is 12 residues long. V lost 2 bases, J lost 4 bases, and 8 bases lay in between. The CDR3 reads CAWSLEAETQYF. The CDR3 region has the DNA TGTGCCTGGAGTCTAGAAGCAGAGACCCAGTACTTC. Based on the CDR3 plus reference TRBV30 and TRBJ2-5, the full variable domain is SQTIHQWPATLVQPVGSPLSLECTVEGTSNPNLYWYRQAAGRGLQLLFYSVGIGQISSEVPQNLSASRPQDRQFILSSKKLLLSDSGFYLCAWSLEAETQYFGPGTRLLVL.

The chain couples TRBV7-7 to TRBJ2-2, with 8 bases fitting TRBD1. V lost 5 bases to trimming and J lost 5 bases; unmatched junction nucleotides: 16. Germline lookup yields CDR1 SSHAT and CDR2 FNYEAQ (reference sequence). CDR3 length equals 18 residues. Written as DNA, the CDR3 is TGTGCCAGCAGCCCCGGACAGGGCTCGGTGTTGGGGACCGGGGAGCTGTTTTTT. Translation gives CASSPGQGSVLGTGELFF.

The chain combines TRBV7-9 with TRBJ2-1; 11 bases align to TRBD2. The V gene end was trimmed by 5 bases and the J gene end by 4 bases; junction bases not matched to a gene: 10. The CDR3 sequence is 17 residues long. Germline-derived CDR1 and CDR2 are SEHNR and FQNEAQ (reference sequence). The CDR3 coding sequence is TGTGCCAGCAGCCCCTGGCCGGGACTAGCGGAGTACAATGAGCAGTTCTTC. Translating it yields CASSPWPGLAEYNEQFF.

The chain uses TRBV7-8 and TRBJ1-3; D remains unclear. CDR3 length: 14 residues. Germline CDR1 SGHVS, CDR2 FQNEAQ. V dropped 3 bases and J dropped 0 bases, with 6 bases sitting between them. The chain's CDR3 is CASSFGNSGNTIYF. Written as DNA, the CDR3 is TGTGCCAGCAGCTTTGGGAACTCTGGAAACACCATATATTTT.

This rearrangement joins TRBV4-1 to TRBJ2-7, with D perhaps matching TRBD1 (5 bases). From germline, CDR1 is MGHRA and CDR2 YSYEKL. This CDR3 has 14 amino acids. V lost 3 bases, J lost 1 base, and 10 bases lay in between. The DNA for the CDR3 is TGCGCCAGCAGCCAGTCACAGGTATCCTACGAGCAGTACTTC. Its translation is CASSQSQVSYEQYF.

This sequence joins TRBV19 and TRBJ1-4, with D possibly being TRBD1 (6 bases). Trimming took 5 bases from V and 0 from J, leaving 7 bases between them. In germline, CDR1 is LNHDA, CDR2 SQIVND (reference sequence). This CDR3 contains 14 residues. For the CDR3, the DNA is TGTGCCAGTAGTTACAGGGCAACTAATGAAAAACTGTTTTTT. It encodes CASSYRATNEKLFF.

CDR3 loop: CASSPDTGPGAEQFF. The DNA of the CDR3 is TGTGCCAGCAGCCCGGACACGGGCCCAGGGGCCGAGCAGTTCTTC. The chain joins TRBV7-2 to TRBJ2-1; possible D gene TRBD1, 6 bases. Trimming took off 5 bases at V and 10 bases at J, with 21 bases between the two ends. Looked up from germline, CDR1 is SGHTA and CDR2 is FQGNSA. The CDR3 sequence is 15 residues long.

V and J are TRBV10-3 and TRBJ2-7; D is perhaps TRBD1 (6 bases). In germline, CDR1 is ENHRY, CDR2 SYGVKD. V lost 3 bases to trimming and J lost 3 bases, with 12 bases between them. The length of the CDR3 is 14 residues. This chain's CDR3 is CAISDPGHYYEQYF. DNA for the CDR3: TGTGCCATCAGTGACCCGGGACATTACTACGAGCAGTACTTC.

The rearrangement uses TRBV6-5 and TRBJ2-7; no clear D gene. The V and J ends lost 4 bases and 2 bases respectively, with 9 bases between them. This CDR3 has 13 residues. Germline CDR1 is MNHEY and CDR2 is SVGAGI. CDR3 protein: CASSLAEAYEQYF. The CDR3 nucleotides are TGTGCCAGCAGTTTGGCGGAAGCCTACGAGCAGTACTTC.

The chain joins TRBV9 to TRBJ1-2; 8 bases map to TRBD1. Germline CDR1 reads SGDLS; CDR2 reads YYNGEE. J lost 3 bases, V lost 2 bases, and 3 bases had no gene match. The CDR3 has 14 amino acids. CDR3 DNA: TGTGCCAGCAGCGTCGGACAGGGTGACTATGGCTACACCTTC. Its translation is CASSVGQGDYGYTF.

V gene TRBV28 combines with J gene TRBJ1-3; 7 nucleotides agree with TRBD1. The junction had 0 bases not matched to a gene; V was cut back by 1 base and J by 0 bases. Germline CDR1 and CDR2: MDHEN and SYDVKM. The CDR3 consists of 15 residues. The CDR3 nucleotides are TGTGCCAGCAGTTTATCAGGGGGCTCTGGAAACACCATATATTTT. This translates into CASSLSGGSGNTIYF.

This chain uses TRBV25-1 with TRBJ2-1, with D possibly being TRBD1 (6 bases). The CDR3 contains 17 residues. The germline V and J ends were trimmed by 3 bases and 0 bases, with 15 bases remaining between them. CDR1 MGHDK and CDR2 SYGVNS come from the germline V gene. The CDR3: CASSEPPGHLSYNEQFF. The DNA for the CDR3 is TGTGCCAGCAGTGAGCCTCCGGGACACCTCTCCTACAATGAGCAGTTCTTC.

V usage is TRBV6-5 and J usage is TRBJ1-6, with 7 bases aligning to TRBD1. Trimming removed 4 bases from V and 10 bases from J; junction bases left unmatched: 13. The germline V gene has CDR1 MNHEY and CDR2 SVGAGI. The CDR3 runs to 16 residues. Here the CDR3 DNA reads TGTGCCAGCAGTTCGACAGGGCCGGGAGGCCACTCACCCCTCCACTTT. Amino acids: CASSSTGPGGHSPLHF.

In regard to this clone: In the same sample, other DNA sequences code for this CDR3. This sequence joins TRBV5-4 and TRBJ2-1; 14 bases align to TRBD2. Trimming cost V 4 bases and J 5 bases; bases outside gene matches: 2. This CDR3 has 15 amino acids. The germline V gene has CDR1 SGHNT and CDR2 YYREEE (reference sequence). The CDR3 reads CASSLGLAGDNEQFF. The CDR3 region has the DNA TGTGCCAGCAGCCTGGGACTAGCGGGGGACAATGAGCAGTTCTTC. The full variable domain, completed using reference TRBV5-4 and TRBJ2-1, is ETGVTQSPTHLIKTRGQQVTLRCSSQSGHNTVSWYQQALGQGPQFIFQYYREEENGRGNFPPRFSGLQFPNYSSELNVNALELDDSALYLCASSLGLAGDNEQFFGPGTRLTVL.

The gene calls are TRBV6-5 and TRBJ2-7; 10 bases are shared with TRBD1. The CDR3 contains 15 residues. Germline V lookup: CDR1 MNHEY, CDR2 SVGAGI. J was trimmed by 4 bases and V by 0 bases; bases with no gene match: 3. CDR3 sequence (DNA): TGTGCCAGCAGTTACTCGGGACAGGGGAGGTACGAGCAGTACTTC. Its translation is CASSYSGQGRYEQYF.

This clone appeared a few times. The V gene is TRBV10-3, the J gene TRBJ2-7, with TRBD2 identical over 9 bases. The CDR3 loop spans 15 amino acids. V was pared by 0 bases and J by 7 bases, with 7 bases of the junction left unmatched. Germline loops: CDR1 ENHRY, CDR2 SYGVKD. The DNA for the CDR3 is TGTGCCATCAGTGAGTCCTTAGCGGGAGTAAGTGAGCAGTACTTC. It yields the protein CAISESLAGVSEQYF.

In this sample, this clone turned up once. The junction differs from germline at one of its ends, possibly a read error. The CDR3 sequence: CASSLEGNMNTEAFF. The CDR3 DNA is TGTGCCAGCAGCTTGGAGGGAAACATGAACACTGAAGCTTTCTTT. This chain connects TRBV5-1 to TRBJ1-1; D uncertain. Germline CDR1 and CDR2: SGHRS and YFSETQ. CDR3 length equals 15 residues.